This TCR beta chain appears in the sequencing data of a study of T cell responses to AZD1222 COVID-19 vaccine. Study results and limitations: Donors were mostly white British, more females; clonal diversity possibly underestimated. Rises in breadth and depth of Spike-specific TCRs came after two AZD1222 doses. Samples come after the peak T cell response, not at day 14.

Some clones are missing from TCRdb's copy, which holds only in-frame ones; the method was immunoSEQ multiplex PCR. Here the sample spans more than 90,000 clones, 85% to 90% being singletons. Germline V gene data show CDR1 as GTSNPN and CDR2 as SVGIG (reference sequence). Trimming left V 0 bases short and J 3 bases short, with 11 bases between. The CDR3 runs to 14 residues. About this clone itself: Its antigen remains unknown.

The clonotype was recovered from an adult who received the AZD1222 COVID-19 vaccine. The material was peripheral blood, obtained 28 days after the second AZD1222 dose. The chain combines TRBV30 with TRBJ1-2; no clear D. CDR3 sequence: CAWSVLAGHYGYTF. The CDR3 region has the DNA TGTGCCTGGAGTGTGCTGGCCGGACACTATGGCTACACCTTC.